A single sample is the source of the 9 T cell receptor beta chains below, sequenced in a study of T cell responses to AZD1222 COVID-19 vaccine. Generated by immunoSEQ multiplex PCR, the TCRdb table keeps only in-frame clones and is missing some. Of around 150,000 clones in the sample, around nine tenths were seen once. Sample: peripheral blood, taken 28 days after the second AZD1222 dose. All receptors come from an adult who received the AZD1222 COVID-19 vaccine.

The rearrangement joins TRBV4-1 to TRBJ2-5; D perhaps matches TRBD2 (7 bases). The CDR3 spans 14 residues. Germline values: CDR1 MGHRA, CDR2 YSYEKL. Trimming removed 5 bases from V and 2 bases from J, with 12 bases in between. DNA for the CDR3: TGCGCCAGCAGCTCCCGGGGGGCGCAAGAGACCCAGTACTTC. It is translated as CASSSRGAQETQYF.

The V gene is TRBV6-5, the J gene TRBJ1-2, with D perhaps TRBD1 (5 bases). V gave up 2 bases and J gave up 3 bases, with 7 bases separating them. The CDR3 runs to 13 residues. Per germline, CDR1 MNHEY and CDR2 SVGAGI. This chain's CDR3 is CASSYMGDYGYTF. The DNA of the CDR3 is TGTGCCAGCAGTTACATGGGGGACTATGGCTACACCTTC.

This chain connects TRBV18 to TRBJ2-1; the match to TRBD2 covers 11 bases. After removal of 0 bases from V and 10 bases from J, the junction contained 5 bases not matched to a gene. Germline V gives CDR1 KGHSH, CDR2 LQKENI. The CDR3 sequence is 15 residues long. The CDR3 nucleotides read TGTGCCAGCTCACCACCGCTAGCGGGGGGTCCGGAGCAGTTCTTC. This sequence encodes CASSPPLAGGPEQFF.

This chain joins TRBV5-6 and TRBJ1-2; a possible D gene is TRBD1 (6 bases). This CDR3 spans 12 amino acids. Germline V lookup: CDR1 SGHDT, CDR2 YYEEEE. Trimming cost V 3 bases and J 7 bases, with 10 bases left between them. The CDR3 region is CASSSQGRGYTF. The CDR3 DNA is TGTGCCAGCAGCTCACAGGGACGTGGCTACACCTTC. The full variable domain, rest sourced from reference TRBV5-6 and TRBJ1-2, is DAGVTQSPTHLIKTRGQQVTLRCSPKSGHDTVSWYQQALGQGPQFIFQYYEEEERQRGNFPDRFSGHQFPNYSSELNVNALLLGDSALYLCASSSQGRGYTFGSGTRLTVV.

The chain recombines TRBV30 with TRBJ1-2, with TRBD1 as a possible D gene (5 bases). Per the germline V gene, CDR1 is GTSNPN and CDR2 is SVGIG (reference sequence). Between the trimmed V and J ends, which lost 8 bases and 4 bases, there was a span of 23 bases. This CDR3 has 15 amino acids. CDR3 amino acids: CALGDGDFGSYGYTF. DNA for the CDR3: TGTGCCCTGGGTGATGGGGACTTCGGATCCTATGGCTACACCTTC.

CDR3: CASSPGGSYNSPLHF. The CDR3 nucleotides are TGTGCCAGCAGTCCAGGGGGCTCCTATAATTCACCCCTCCACTTT. The J gene is TRBJ1-6, the V gene TRBV27; 7 bases agree with TRBD1. The CDR3 has 15 amino acids. Trimming cost V 5 bases and J 0 bases; bases outside gene matches: 1. CDR1 is MNHEY, CDR2 SMNVEV, per germline (reference sequence).

The chain links TRBV19 to TRBJ2-1; the D gene could be TRBD1 or TRBD2 (5 bases each). V lost 7 bases, J lost 0 bases, and 13 bases lay in between. Germline loops: CDR1 LNHDA, CDR2 SQIVND (reference sequence). The length of the CDR3 is 15 residues. The CDR3 loop reads CASKLDRSSYNEQFF. The CDR3, as DNA: TGTGCCAGTAAACTAGACAGAAGCTCCTACAATGAGCAGTTCTTC.

The chain joins TRBV30 to TRBJ1-4; no definite D call. Trimming removed 7 bases from V and 8 bases from J, with 17 bases in between. The CDR3 has 13 amino acids. The germline gives CDR1 GTSNPN, CDR2 SVGIG (reference sequence). The CDR3 here is CALERMVGEKLFF. CDR3 DNA: TGTGCCTTGGAGAGGATGGTAGGGGAAAAACTGTTTTTT.

The chain has TRBV19 and TRBJ2-7, with TRBD1 as a possible D gene (6 bases). The CDR3 length is 15 residues. Germline lookup yields CDR1 LNHDA and CDR2 SQIVND (reference sequence). Trimming pared 4 bases from V and 10 bases from J, leaving 23 bases between. As DNA, the CDR3 is TGTGCCAGTAGTACCGGACAGACACTCCTACGAGACCAGTACTTC. Protein sequence: CASSTGQTLLRDQYF.